Included here is one TCR beta chain sequence, with context. Through a sample-barcoded 5' primer and a J-beta primer mix, a second PCR was run for about 6 to 11 cycles. From the 5' RACE reads, TCRdb called clonotypes with MiXCR, one entry per CDR3 protein. The sample lists 1,300,000 or so distinct CDR3 sequences; 45% to 70% were seen once. CDR1 and CDR2 (germline): MNHEY, SMNVEV (reference sequence). The CDR3 has 14 residues. V lost 2 bases to trimming and J lost 7 bases, with 14 bases between them. These data are taken from a study of blood T cells in healthy people across ages. The TCR originated in a man younger than 30 in good health. The sequencing input was blood. The V and J genes are TRBV27 and TRBJ1-1; D is unresolved. Here the CDR3 reads CASSLEPSALEAFF. CDR3 bases: TGTGCCAGCAGTTTAGAACCCTCCGCGCTTGAAGCTTTCTTT.